Each of the 8 T cell receptor beta chains below was sequenced from the same sample in a study of beta chain features in type 1 diabetes. Study-level results: Within each of all four CD4+ subsets, Type 1 diabetes patients had TCRB CDR3s that were moderately but significantly shorter.

Of the isolated RNA, all was reverse transcribed, and so the sequenced material was expressed TCRB transcripts. Only in-frame clones appear in the TCRdb table, and some are missing; sequencing was by immunoSEQ multiplex PCR. The profile covers 300,000 or so clones, with approximately 9.9% appearing a single time and 1% taken by the ten largest. Their specific antigens are unknown. The sequenced material came from central memory CD4+ T cells from blood. These receptor sequences come from a man aged 25 to 45 with type 1 diabetes.

This clone appeared a few times. The gene calls are TRBV7-2 and TRBJ2-3; D remains unclear. CDR3 size: 13 residues. Germline V CDR1 and CDR2: SGHTA, FQGNSA. V was shortened by 4 bases and J by 5 bases, with 10 bases between the two germline ends. The CDR3 nucleotides read TGTGCCAGCAGCTCCGAAACATTAGATACGCAGTATTTT. Protein product: CASSSETLDTQYF. The full variable domain, in which reference TRBV7-2 and TRBJ2-3 provide the parts outside the CDR3, is GAGVSQSPSNKVTEKGKDVELRCDPISGHTALYWYRQSLGQGLEFLIYFQGNSAPDKSGLPSDRFSAERTGGSVSTLTIQRTQQEDSAVYLCASSSETLDTQYFGPGTRLTVL.

This chain uses TRBV14 with TRBJ2-5; the match to TRBD2 covers 10 bases. V trimming: 3 bases; J trimming: 3 bases; junction bases outside the gene matches: 4. The length of the CDR3 is 15 residues. The germline gives CDR1 SGHDN, CDR2 FVKESK. As DNA, the CDR3 is TGTGCCAGCAGCCACTGGACTAGCGGAGAAGAGACCCAGTACTTC. This translates into CASSHWTSGEETQYF.

This clone has just a few counts. V usage is TRBV5-6 and J usage is TRBJ1-2; possibly TRBD1 for D (5 bases). This CDR3 spans 14 amino acids. CDR1 is SGHDT and CDR2 is YYEEEE in the germline V gene. V lost 5 bases, J lost 6 bases, and 17 bases lay in between. The CDR3 nucleotides are TGTGCCAGCAGAGAGGTGGGGCTAGGGCATGGCTACACCTTC. It is translated as CASREVGLGHGYTF.

The chain has TRBV6-5 and TRBJ2-6, with a weak D call TRBD2 (6 bases). V lost 2 bases to trimming and J lost 4 bases, with 9 bases between them. The CDR3 has 15 amino acids. From germline, CDR1 is MNHEY and CDR2 SVGAGI. In DNA, the CDR3 is TGTGCCAGCAGTTACGGAGGGGCCGGGGCCAACGTCCTGACTTTC. It codes for CASSYGGAGANVLTF.

This clone was seen a few times. The DNA for the CDR3 is TGTGCCAGCAGCAGCCGGACAGGGTCTAACTACGAGCAGTACTTC. Its protein product is CASSSRTGSNYEQYF. This chain joins TRBV7-2 and TRBJ2-7, with 8 nucleotides matching TRBD1. Trimming at V came to 5 bases and at J to 3 bases, leaving 9 bases not matched to a gene. Germline V gene sequence: CDR1 SGHTA, CDR2 FQGNSA. CDR3 length equals 15 residues.

This clone has just a few counts. The chain joins TRBV15 to TRBJ1-2, with 7 bases lining up with TRBD1. Germline V gives CDR1 LNHNV, CDR2 YYDKDF (reference sequence). The CDR3 covers 13 residues. Trimming removed 4 bases from V and 8 bases from J; junction bases left unmatched: 7. CDR3 in DNA: TGTGCCACCAGCAACACAGGGGCTGGCGGCTACACCTTC. This translates into CATSNTGAGGYTF. Supplemented by reference TRBV15 and TRBJ1-2, the full variable domain reads DAMVIQNPRYQVTQFGKPVTLSCSQTLNHNVMYWYQQKSSQAPKLLFHYYDKDFNNEADTPDNFQSRRPNTSFCFLDIRSPGLGDTAMYLCATSNTGAGGYTFGSGTRLTVV.

The chain couples TRBV6-6 to TRBJ1-2; D gene ambiguous. The CDR3 extends over 13 amino acids. Trimming took off 0 bases at V and 4 bases at J, with 6 bases between the two ends. In germline, CDR1 is MNHNY, CDR2 SVGAGI (reference sequence). DNA for the CDR3: TGTGCCAGCAGTTACTCAAGTGCCTATGGCTACACCTTC. Translation: CASSYSSAYGYTF.

The genes are TRBV9 and TRBJ1-6, with 7 nucleotides matching TRBD1. The V segment lost 2 bases and the J segment 5 bases; nucleotides outside the gene matches: 4. From germline, CDR1 is SGDLS and CDR2 YYNGEE. This CDR3 spans 15 amino acids. This CDR3 reads CASSVADRDNSPLHF. In DNA form, the CDR3 reads TGTGCCAGCAGCGTCGCAGACAGGGATAATTCACCCCTCCACTTT.